This is a list of T cell receptor beta chains from one sample in a study of cytomegalovirus exposure and HLA in healthy donors. Some clones are missing from TCRdb's copy, which holds only in-frame ones; the method was immunoSEQ multiplex PCR. The top ten hold 1.5% to 2.5% of the sample, which has roughly 260,000 clones, almost 85% seen once. Sample: PBMCs. The receptors were sampled from a woman aged 35 to 49 in good health and CMV-seropositive. CDR3s include the opening cysteine and the closing phenylalanine or tryptophan. Fields, in order: V gene, D gene, J gene, CDR3 DNA, CDR3 protein. A D gene is named only where the DNA matches it firmly.

>TRBV28|NA|TRBJ2-3
TGTGCCAGCAGTTTATGGCGGGGTCCCCCAGATACGCAGTATTTT
CASSLWRGPPDTQYF
>TRBV6-1|TRBD1|TRBJ2-7
TGTGCCAGCAGCGGGACAGGGTACGACGAGCAGTACTTC
CASSGTGYDEQYF
>TRBV7-6|NA|TRBJ2-3
TGTGCCAGCAGCTTATACAGTAGAAGCACAGATACGCAGTATTTT
CASSLYSRSTDTQYF
>TRBV29-1|NA|TRBJ1-1
TGCAGCGTTGGGGAGGGGAGCACTGAAGCTTTCTTT
CSVGEGSTEAFF
>TRBV5-1|TRBD2|TRBJ2-2
TGCGCCAGCAGCTTGGGCTGGCGGGAGGGTCGGACCGGGGAGCTGTTTTTT
CASSLGWREGRTGELFF
>TRBV28|TRBD2|TRBJ2-7
TGTGCCAGCAGCCGACCGACTAGCGGGCCCTCCTACGAGCAGTACTTC
CASSRPTSGPSYEQYF
>TRBV28|NA|TRBJ1-2
TGTGCCAGCAGACTCAGGGTGGGTGGCTACACCTTC
CASRLRVGGYTF
>TRBV4-1|NA|TRBJ2-7
TGCGCCAGCAGCCAAGTGGAGCTACCTACCTACGAGCAGTACTTC
CASSQVELPTYEQYF
>TRBV27|TRBD2|TRBJ2-2
TGTGCCAGCAGCCTCGGGAGGGCCAACACCGGGGAGCTGTTTTTT
CASSLGRANTGELFF
>TRBV9|TRBD2|TRBJ2-1
TGTGCCAGCAGCGTATCGGGCGGGAGTGGTAATGAGCAGTTCTTC
CASSVSGGSGNEQFF
>TRBV11-3|NA|TRBJ2-2
TGTGCCAGCAGCTTAGACAGGGTGAACACCGGGGAGCTGTTTTTT
CASSLDRVNTGELFF
>TRBV6-1|NA|TRBJ1-5
TGTGCCAGCAGTGAAGTTTTGCGCACAGGGCTGGATACCCAGCATTTT
CASSEVLRTGLDTQHF
>TRBV5-1|NA|TRBJ1-1
TGCGCCAGCAGCTTGGTCCGCGGGAACACTGAAGCTTTCTTT
CASSLVRGNTEAFF
>TRBV14|NA|TRBJ1-2
TGTGCCAGCAGCCAAGATGGTGCCGGGTCTGGGAGGGAGAATGGCTACACCTTC
CASSQDGAGSGRENGYTF
>TRBV4-3|NA|TRBJ1-1
TGCGCCAGCAGCCAAGATCCAACTCAGGGTTTGGGCCTGAACACTGAAGCTTTCTTT
CASSQDPTQGLGLNTEAFF